This TCR beta chain emerged from a study of T cell responses to AZD1222 COVID-19 vaccine. The study's findings and limits: Only a handful of AZD1222 recipients were seropositive at baseline.

Trimming took 6 bases from V and 4 from J, leaving 16 bases between them. Germline CDR1 reads MNHEY; CDR2 reads SVGAGI. The CDR3 spans 14 residues. The method was immunoSEQ multiplex PCR; TCRdb's version includes in-frame clones alone and lacks a portion of them. Of 130,000 or so clones listed, about nine tenths are singletons. This clone appeared once. Its specificity is unknown. The rearrangement links TRBV6-5 to TRBJ2-7; D is perhaps TRBD1 (6 bases). Sequenced material: peripheral blood, taken on day 0 of AZD1222 vaccination. The TCR sequence derives from an adult in good health. This CDR3 is CASSHQGSSYEQYF. CDR3 bases: TGTGCCAGCAGCCATCAGGGGAGTTCGTACGAGCAGTACTTC.